This T cell receptor (beta chain) was retrieved from a study of blood T cell repertoires in COVID-19. As for the study in general: Acute and convalescent COVID-19 specimens originated in the United States, Italy and Spain. In each case, the material was cDNA or gDNA derived from T cells, B-cell-depleted T cells, or PBMCs.

How the authors handled the data: Quantification of nucleated cells was approximated via reference gene primer amplification. Profiled with immunoSEQ multiplex PCR; TCRdb holds only in-frame clones, not every one. The DNA gave D and trimming, while V, J and clone size come from that table. The sample lists roughly 120,000 clones, less than 75% occurring once. Germline V gene sequence: CDR1 SNHLY, CDR2 FYNNEI. The CDR3 contains 14 residues. V lost 3 bases, J lost 4 bases, and 12 bases lay in between. There are many counts of this clone. This clonotype originated in a human donor with acute or convalescent COVID-19. The donor label of this sample is uncertain. J is TRBJ1-2 and V is TRBV2; possibly TRBD1 for D (6 bases). Specimen: peripheral blood. The CDR3 is CASSEGRGPYGYTF. DNA of the CDR3: TGTGCCAGCAGTGAGGGGCGGGGGCCCTATGGCTACACCTTC. The whole variable domain, remainder taken from reference TRBV2 and TRBJ1-2, is EPEVTQTPSHQVTQMGQEVILRCVPISNHLYFYWYRQILGQKVEFLVSFYNNEISEKSEIFDDQFSVERPDGSNFTLKIRSTKLEDSAMYFCASSEGRGPYGYTFGSGTRLTVV.